Included here is one T cell receptor beta chain sequence, with context. This entry belongs to a study of blood T cell repertoires in COVID-19. Study-level information: The origin of the acute and convalescent COVID-19 samples was the United States, Italy and Spain. PBMCs, B-cell-depleted T cells, or T cells were the source of the cDNA or gDNA that made up the material.

Authors' processing steps: Estimation of nucleated cell counts relied on the amplification of reference gene primers. TCRdb's copy holds only in-frame clones and misses some; the assay was immunoSEQ multiplex PCR. That table furnishes V, J and clone size, whereas the DNA furnished D and trimming. The sample holds roughly 670,000 clones; about 87% are singletons and the top ten take roughly 0.25%. V lost 5 bases to trimming and J lost 6 bases, with 6 bases between them. The CDR3 extends over 11 amino acids. The germline gives CDR1 MNHEY, CDR2 SVGEGT. The source of this sequence is a woman aged 18-29 years with acute or convalescent COVID-19. This chain links TRBV6-2 or TRBV6-3 with TRBJ2-3; unclear D gene. Sequencing was carried out using peripheral blood. CDR3 residues: CASSTRDTQYF. CDR3 nucleotides: TGTGCCAGCAGTACGAGGGATACGCAGTATTTT.